What follows is one T cell receptor beta chain and its context. The antigen remains undetermined. A single record per CDR3 protein comes from TCRdb applying MiXCR to the RT-PCR reads. The sample consists of around 710,000 distinct CDR3 sequences, over 11% of them appearing once. The data were obtained in a study of response to subunit inactivated influenza vaccine. Study outcomes and limitations: It was the authors' suggestion that each seasonal influenza vaccination recruits few new T cells.

CDR1 and CDR2 (germline): SEHNR, FQNEAQ (reference sequence). The CDR3 consists of 12 residues. Trimming cost V 4 bases and J 11 bases; bases outside gene matches: 5. V gene TRBV7-9 combines with J gene TRBJ1-5; 7 bases match TRBD1. This receptor was identified in a man aged 50-60 years who received an inactivated influenza vaccine. Sequences were derived from PBMCs from blood, sampled approximately 15 days before vaccination. For the CDR3, the DNA is TGTGCCAGCAGCTCAGGGGGTCCGGCCCAGCATTTT. Its translation: CASSSGGPAQHF.